A single T cell receptor beta chain is shown here with its context. Its antigen is unidentified. TCR cDNA was made by 5'RACE template switching, adding a universal primer site and UMIs. TCRdb fed the 5' RACE reads into MiXCR, producing one record per CDR3 protein. The table has some 560,000 distinct CDR3 sequences, 15% to 20% seen once. The CDR3 is 17 residues long. V lost 1 base to trimming and J lost 4 bases, with 20 bases between them. Germline values: CDR1 SGHTA, CDR2 FQGNSA. This entry belongs to a study of T cells after yellow fever vaccination. For the study at large: SMART-Seq v4 Ultra Low Input served to prepare low-cell-number fractions. Study observations and caveats: Most primary-vaccination clones reappeared after the booster (96% CD4, more than 70% CD8). It was a weaker secondary response, yet one that peaked faster, at day 5 versus 15.

The chain combines TRBV7-2 with TRBJ2-7; perhaps TRBD2 as D (6 bases). This sequence was found in a man under 40 who received the YFV17D yellow fever vaccine. The sample consisted of PBMCs, taken 15 days after the yellow fever booster vaccination. The CDR3 here is CASSLGPLQRVSYEQYF. The CDR3 coding sequence is TGTGCCAGCAGCTTAGGCCCGCTCCAGCGGGTTTCTTACGAGCAGTACTTC.